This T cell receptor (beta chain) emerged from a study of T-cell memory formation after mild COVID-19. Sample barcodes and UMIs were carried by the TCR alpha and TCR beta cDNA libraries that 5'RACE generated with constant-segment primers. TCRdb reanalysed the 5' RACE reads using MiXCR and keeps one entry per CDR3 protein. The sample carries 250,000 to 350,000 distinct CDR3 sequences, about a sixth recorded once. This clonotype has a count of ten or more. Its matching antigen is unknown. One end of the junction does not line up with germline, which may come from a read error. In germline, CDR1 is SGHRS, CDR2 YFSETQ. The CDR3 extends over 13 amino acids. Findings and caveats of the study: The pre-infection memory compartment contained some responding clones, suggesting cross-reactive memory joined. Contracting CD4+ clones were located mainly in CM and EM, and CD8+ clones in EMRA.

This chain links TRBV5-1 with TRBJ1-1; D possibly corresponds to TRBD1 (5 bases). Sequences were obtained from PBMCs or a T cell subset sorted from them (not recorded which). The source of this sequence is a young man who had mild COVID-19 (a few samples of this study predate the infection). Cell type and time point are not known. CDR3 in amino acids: CASSPGLNTEAFF. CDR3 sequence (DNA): TGTGCCAGCTCACCAGGGCTGAACACTGAAGCTTTCTTT.